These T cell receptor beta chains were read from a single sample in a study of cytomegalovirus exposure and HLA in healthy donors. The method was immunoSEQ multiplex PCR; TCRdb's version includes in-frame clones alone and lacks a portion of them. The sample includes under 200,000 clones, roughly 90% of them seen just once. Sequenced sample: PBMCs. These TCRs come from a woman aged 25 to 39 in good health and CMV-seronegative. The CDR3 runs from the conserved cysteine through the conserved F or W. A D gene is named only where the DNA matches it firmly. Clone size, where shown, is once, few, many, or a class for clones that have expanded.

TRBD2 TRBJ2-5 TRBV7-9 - TGTGCCAGCAGCTTAGGGACTAGCGGGAGCCAAGAGACCCAGTACTTC CASSLGTSGSQETQYF
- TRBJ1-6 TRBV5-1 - TGCGCCAGCAGCTACGGGACGGGTTATAATTCACCCCTCCACTTT CASSYGTGYNSPLHF
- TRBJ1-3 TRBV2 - TGTGCCAGCAGTGAATCGGGTTCACACCCTCCTGGAAACACCATATATTTT CASSESGSHPPGNTIYF
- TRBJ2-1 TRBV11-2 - TGTGCCAGCAGCTTAGCAGAGTACAATGAGCAGTTCTTC CASSLAEYNEQFF
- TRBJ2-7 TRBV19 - TGTGCCAGTAGTGCCTCTAGGGGGGAGCAGTACTTC CASSASRGEQYF
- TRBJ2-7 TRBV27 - TGTGCCAGCAAAGAAGGAGACAGGAAGATCGTCGAGCAGTACTTC CASKEGDRKIVEQYF
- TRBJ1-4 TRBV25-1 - TGTGCCAGCAGTGAAGCGGGGGGGCCCACTAATGAAAAACTGTTTTTT CASSEAGGPTNEKLFF
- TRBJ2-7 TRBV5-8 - TGTGCCAGCAGCCCGACCGATAACTACGAGCAGTACTTC CASSPTDNYEQYF
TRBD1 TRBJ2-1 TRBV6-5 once TGTGCCAGCAGTTACTGGGACAGTCCCTACAATGAGCAGTTCTTC CASSYWDSPYNEQFF
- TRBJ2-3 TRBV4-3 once TGCGCCAGCAGCCAAGCTTGGAGCGCGGGGTTTTCGACAGATACGCAGTATTTT CASSQAWSAGFSTDTQYF
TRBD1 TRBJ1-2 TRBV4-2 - TGTGCCAGCAGCCAAGATTCCGTCGTCAGGGGGGGCTATGGCTACACCTTC CASSQDSVVRGGYGYTF
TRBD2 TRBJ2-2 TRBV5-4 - TGTGCCAGCAGCCCCTCGGGCGGGAGGGGGGCCGGGGAGCTGTTTTTT CASSPSGGRGAGELFF
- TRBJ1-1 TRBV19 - TGTGCCAGTAGAACCGACCTGAACACTGAAGCTTTCTTT CASRTDLNTEAFF
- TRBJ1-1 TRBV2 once TGTGCCAGCACCGAATTGGGAGGGGAGAACACTGAAGCTTTCTTT CASTELGGENTEAFF
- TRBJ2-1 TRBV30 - TGTGCCTGGAGCCGGCGTAACAATGAGCAGTTCTTC CAWSRRNNEQFF
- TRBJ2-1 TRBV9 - TGTGCCAGCAGCGTAGACCAGCGGATCTACAATGAGCAGTTCTTC CASSVDQRIYNEQFF
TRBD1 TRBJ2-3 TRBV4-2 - TGTGCCAGCAGCCAGGAACTCCCGGGACAGGTCGCAGATACGCAGTATTTT CASSQELPGQVADTQYF
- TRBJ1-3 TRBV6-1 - TGTGCCAGCAGTGGGACAGCTGGAAACACCATATATTTT CASSGTAGNTIYF